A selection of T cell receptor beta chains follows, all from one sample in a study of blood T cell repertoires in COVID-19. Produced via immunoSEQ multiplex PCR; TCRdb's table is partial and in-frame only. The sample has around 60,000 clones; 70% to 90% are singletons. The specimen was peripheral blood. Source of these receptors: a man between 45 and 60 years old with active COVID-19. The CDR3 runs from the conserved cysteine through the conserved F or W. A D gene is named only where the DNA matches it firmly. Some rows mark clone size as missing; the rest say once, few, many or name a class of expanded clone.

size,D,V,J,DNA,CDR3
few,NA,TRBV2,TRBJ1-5,TGTGCCAGCAGTGAAGCCGTATGGAGGGATGACAATCAGCCCCAGCATTTT,CASSEAVWRDDNQPQHF
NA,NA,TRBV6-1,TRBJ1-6,TGTGCCAGCAGTGAAGTCCTGATCACTACTAATTCACCCCTCCACTTT,CASSEVLITTNSPLHF
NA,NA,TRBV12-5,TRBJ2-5,TGTGCTAGTGGACAGACGGCATCAGGCGGGGTGAAAGAGACCCAGTACTTC,CASGQTASGGVKETQYF
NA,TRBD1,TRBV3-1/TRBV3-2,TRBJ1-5,TGTGCCAGCAGCGCCGGGACAGGGGGATTGAATCAGCCCCAGCATTTT,CASSAGTGGLNQPQHF
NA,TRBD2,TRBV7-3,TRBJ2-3,TGTGCCAGCAGCCAACTAGCGGGGGCCCTTACCACAGATACGCAGTATTTT,CASSQLAGALTTDTQYF
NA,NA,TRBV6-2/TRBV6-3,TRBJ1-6,TGTGCCAGCAGTTACTTAGGGAGCTCCTATAATTCACCCCTCCACTTT,CASSYLGSSYNSPLHF
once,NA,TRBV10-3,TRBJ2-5,TGTGCCATCAGTGAGGCTAGCGAAGAGACCCAGTACTTC,CAISEASEETQYF
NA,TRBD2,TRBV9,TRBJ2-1,TGTGCCAGCAGCGTGGAAAGCGGGGGGGTCGGTGAGCAGTTCTTC,CASSVESGGVGEQFF
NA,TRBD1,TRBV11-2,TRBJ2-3,TGTGCCAGCAGCTTAGATGGACAGGGGACAGATACGCAGTATTTT,CASSLDGQGTDTQYF
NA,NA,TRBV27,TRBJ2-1,TGTGCCAGCAGTCAGCTCTATGGAGGGGGCCGGAGCTCCTACAATGAGCAGTTCTTC,CASSQLYGGGRSSYNEQFF
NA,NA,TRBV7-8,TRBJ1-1,TGTGCCAGCAGGCCACCCGGAGGGAACACTGAAGCTTTCTTT,CASRPPGGNTEAFF
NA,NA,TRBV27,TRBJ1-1,TGTGCCAGCTTTCCCGAGGGGGTCGGACAACTTGAAGCTTTCTTT,CASFPEGVGQLEAFF
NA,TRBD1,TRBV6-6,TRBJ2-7,TGTGCCAGCAGTCCCGGACAGGGGGCGTACGAGCAGTACTTC,CASSPGQGAYEQYF
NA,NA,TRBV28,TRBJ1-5,TGTGCCAGCAGGTCCGACAGATATAGCAATCAGCCCCAGCATTTT,CASRSDRYSNQPQHF
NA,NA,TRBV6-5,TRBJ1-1,TGTGCCAGCAGTTCCCCTGGGCGGAGGACTGAAGCTTTCTTT,CASSSPGRRTEAFF
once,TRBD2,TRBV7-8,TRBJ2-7,TGTGCCAGCAGCCCCCGTGCCCGGGGGGAGTACGAGCAGTACTTC,CASSPRARGEYEQYF
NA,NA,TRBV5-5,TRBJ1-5,TGTGCCAGCAGCTGGACGCCAATGGGACTACTCGGTTATAGCAATCAGCCCCAGCATTTT,CASSWTPMGLLGYSNQPQHF
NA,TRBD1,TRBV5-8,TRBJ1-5,TGTGCCAGCAGCGCACGGGACAGTGCAAAGGCCCAGCATTTT,CASSARDSAKAQHF
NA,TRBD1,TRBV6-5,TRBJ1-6,TGTGCCAGCAGTTATCTTGACAGGGGTGGTTCACCCCTCCACTTT,CASSYLDRGGSPLHF
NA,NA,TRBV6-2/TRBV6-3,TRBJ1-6,TGTGCCAGCAGCCGAGGGCTGGGTAATTCACCCCTCCACTTT,CASSRGLGNSPLHF
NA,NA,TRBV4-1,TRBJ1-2,TGCGCCAGCAGCCAGGAGGTGGCCGGCCGGGGCTACACCTTC,CASSQEVAGRGYTF
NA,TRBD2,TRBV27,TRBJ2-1,TGTGCCAGCAGTTTAAGGGGGAGGAGCGGGGGACTTTTCTTTGGCAATGAGCAGTTCTTC,CASSLRGRSGGLFFGNEQFF
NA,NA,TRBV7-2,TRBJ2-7,TGTGCCAGCAGCTCGGGAGTGGGGGAGCAGTACTTC,CASSSGVGEQYF
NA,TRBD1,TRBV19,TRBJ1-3,TGTGCCACCAGGATGACAGGGGGAAACACCATATATTTT,CATRMTGGNTIYF
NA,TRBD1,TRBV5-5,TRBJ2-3,TGTGCCAGCAGCGCACAGGGGGCCCGCACAGATACGCAGTATTTT,CASSAQGARTDTQYF
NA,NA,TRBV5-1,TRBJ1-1,TGCGCCAGCAGCTTTTCAGGGCAGACCCCTGAAGCTTTCTTT,CASSFSGQTPEAFF
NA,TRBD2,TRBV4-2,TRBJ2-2,TGTGCCAGCAGCCAAGAAAGCGGGGGGGCCGGGGAGCTGTTTTTT,CASSQESGGAGELFF
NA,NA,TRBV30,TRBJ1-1,TGTGCCTGGTCAAATTTTGTGAACACTGAAGCTTTCTTT,CAWSNFVNTEAFF
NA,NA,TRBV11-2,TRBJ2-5,TGTGCCAGCAGCTTAGGGGCGAAGGGGAAGGAGGAGACCCAGTACTTC,CASSLGAKGKEETQYF
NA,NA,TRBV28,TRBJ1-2,TGTGCCAGCAGACCTGACATGGGCTATGGCTACACCTTC,CASRPDMGYGYTF
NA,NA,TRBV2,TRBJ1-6,TGTGCCAGCAGAGAAGGGACACAACTAAATTCACCCCTCCACTTT,CASREGTQLNSPLHF
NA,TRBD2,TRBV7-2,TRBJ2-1,TGTGCCAGCAGCCCAGCGGGACTAGCGGGGGGGCCGAGCTACAATGAGCAGTTCTTC,CASSPAGLAGGPSYNEQFF
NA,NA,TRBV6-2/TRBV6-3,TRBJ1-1,TGTGCCAGCAGTACATCCGAGGGCTCCCGAGGGTCGATGAACACTGAAGCTTTCTTT,CASSTSEGSRGSMNTEAFF
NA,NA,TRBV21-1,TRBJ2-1,TGTGCCAGCCACCCGAGCGGGGATCGATACAATGAGCAGTTCTTC,CASHPSGDRYNEQFF
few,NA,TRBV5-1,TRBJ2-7,TGCGCCAGCAGCTCACCAGGAGAGCAGTACTTC,CASSSPGEQYF
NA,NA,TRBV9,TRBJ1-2,TGTGCCAGCAGCGTAGCCCCAGCTAACTATGGCTACACCTTC,CASSVAPANYGYTF
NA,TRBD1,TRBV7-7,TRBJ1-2,TGTGCTAGCGGATGGGGGACAGATAAGTATGGCTACACCTTC,CASGWGTDKYGYTF
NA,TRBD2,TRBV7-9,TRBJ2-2,TGTGCCAGCAGCTCCCCGGCTAGCGGGGGAACCGGGGAGCTGTTTTTT,CASSSPASGGTGELFF
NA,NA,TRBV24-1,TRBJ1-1,TGTGCCACCCCCCGGTTCGTGAACACTGAAGCTTTCTTT,CATPRFVNTEAFF
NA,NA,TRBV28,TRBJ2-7,TGTGCCAGCAGTGTTTCGGGGTACGAGCAGTACTTC,CASSVSGYEQYF
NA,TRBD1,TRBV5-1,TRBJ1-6,TGCGCCAGCAGCTCTGGGACAGGGGGAAATTCACCCCTCCACTTT,CASSSGTGGNSPLHF
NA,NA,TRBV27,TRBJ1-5,TGTGCCAGCAGTCCTTTTAGGACAAAGTCCAATCAGCCCCAGCATTTT,CASSPFRTKSNQPQHF
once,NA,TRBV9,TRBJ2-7,TGTGCCAGCAGCGTAGATCCCGGGGGCGAGCAGTACTTC,CASSVDPGGEQYF
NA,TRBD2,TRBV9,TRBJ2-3,TGTGCCAGCAGCGTCAGCGGGGGCCCCACAGATACGCAGTATTTT,CASSVSGGPTDTQYF
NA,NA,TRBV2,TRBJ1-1,TGTGCCAGCAGACGGCGGGACGTTACGGGGAGCACTGAAGCTTTCTTT,CASRRRDVTGSTEAFF